This T cell receptor beta chain was documented in a study of blood T cell repertoires in COVID-19. Study overall: Italy, Spain and the United States were the sources of the convalescent and acute COVID-19 samples. PBMCs, B-cell-depleted T cells, or T cells were the source of the cDNA or gDNA that made up the material.

CDR3 length: 14 amino acids. Trimming shortened V by 6 bases and J by 3 bases, and 15 bases separated the two germline ends. From germline, CDR1 is MNHEY and CDR2 SMNVEV (reference sequence). The authors' processing: Reference gene primer amplification yielded estimated nucleated cell counts. Clones were read by immunoSEQ multiplex PCR, and TCRdb kept only the in-frame ones, dropping some. That table gives V, J and clone size, and the DNA gave D and trimming. The sample has approximately 150,000 clones; 60% to 85% are singletons. The chain joins TRBV27 to TRBJ2-7; no definite D call. The sequencing sample was made of peripheral blood. The clonotype was recovered from a man aged 50 to 59 with acute or convalescent COVID-19. The CDR3 DNA reads as TGTGCCAGCAGCCCAAGACTCCTGGGCTACGAGCAGTACTTC. It is translated as CASSPRLLGYEQYF.